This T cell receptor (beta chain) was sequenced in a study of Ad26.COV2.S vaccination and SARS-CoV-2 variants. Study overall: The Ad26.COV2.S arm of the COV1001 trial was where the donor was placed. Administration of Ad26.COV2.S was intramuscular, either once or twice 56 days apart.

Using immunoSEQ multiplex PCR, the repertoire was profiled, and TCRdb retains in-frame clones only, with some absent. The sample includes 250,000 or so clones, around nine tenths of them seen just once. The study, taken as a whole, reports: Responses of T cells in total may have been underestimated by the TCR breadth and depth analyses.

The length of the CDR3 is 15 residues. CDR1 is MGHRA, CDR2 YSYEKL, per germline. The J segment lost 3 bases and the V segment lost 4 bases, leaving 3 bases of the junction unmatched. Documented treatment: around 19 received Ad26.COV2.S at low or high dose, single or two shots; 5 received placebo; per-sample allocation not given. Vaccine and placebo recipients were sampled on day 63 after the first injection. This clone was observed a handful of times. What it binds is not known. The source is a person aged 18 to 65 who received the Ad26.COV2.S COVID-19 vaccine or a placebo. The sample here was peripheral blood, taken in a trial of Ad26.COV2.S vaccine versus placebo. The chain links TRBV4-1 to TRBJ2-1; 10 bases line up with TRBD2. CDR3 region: CASSPLAGRYNEQFF. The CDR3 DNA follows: TGCGCCAGCAGCCCACTAGCGGGGCGCTACAATGAGCAGTTCTTC.